This T cell receptor beta chain was sequenced during a study of T-cell reconstitution after alpha-beta-depleted transplantation in children. Preparation of the TCRbeta library was carried out with unique molecular identifiers. TCRdb processed the PCR reads anew with MiXCR; each CDR3 protein has one entry. In the table there are 540,000 or so distinct CDR3 sequences, 20% to 25% of which are singletons. Germline values: CDR1 DFQATT, CDR2 SNEGSKA (reference sequence). V dropped 4 bases and J dropped 7 bases, with 26 bases sitting between them. The CDR3 loop spans 17 amino acids. This receptor was obtained from a boy under two years old who had a stem cell transplant for acute myeloid leukemia, so the T cells may come from the graft donor. The sequencing used PBMCs, mostly from graft donor cells, collected 360 days after TCRalphabeta/CD19-depleted stem cell transplant. V and J are TRBV20-1 and TRBJ2-1; a possible D gene is TRBD2 (5 bases). CDR3 protein: CSANPTPGETGGNEQFF. The CDR3 DNA follows: TGCAGTGCTAACCCCACTCCCGGGGAAACGGGTGGAAATGAGCAGTTCTTC.